The present TCR beta chain was sequenced within a study of PD-L1 blockade in urothelial cancer. Study at large: Blood underwent analysis 3 weeks (second dose) and 6 weeks after treatment began.

Profiling relied on immunoSEQ multiplex PCR, and the TCRdb table lists in-frame clones only, not all of them. Here the sample spans 35,000 to 40,000 clones, over 65% being singletons. This clone was seen only once. The germline V gene encodes CDR1 MNHNS and CDR2 SASEGT. The CDR3 totals 14 residues. V gave up 8 bases and J gave up 4 bases; unmatched junction bases: 5. The material was PBMCs, obtained around atezolizumab (anti-PD-L1) treatment. The TCR originated in a man in his 60s with urothelial cancer. The chain recombines TRBV6-1 with TRBJ2-2; 9 positions match TRBD1. CDR3 DNA: TGTGCCAGCTACACAGGGGGCCGCACCGGGGAGCTGTTTTTT. Translating gives CASYTGGRTGELFF.